The entry below describes one T cell receptor (beta chain). Germline-derived CDR1 and CDR2 are LGHDT and YNNKEL (reference sequence). The CDR3 consists of 15 residues. The V gene lost 0 bases and the J gene lost 4 bases, with 10 bases spanning the gap. RNA in amounts of roughly 0.5 to 1 ug was reverse transcribed with random hexamers. TCR beta CDR3 was amplified by immunoSEQ multiplex PCR. This amplification extended across 54 Vbeta and 13 Jbeta segments. TCRdb reprocessed the immunoSEQ multiplex PCR reads via MiXCR and lists one record per CDR3 protein. The profile covers some 100,000 distinct CDR3 sequences, with around 97% appearing a single time and under 0.1% taken by the ten largest. This sample was taken from a study of CD8 T cells in Susac syndrome.

Sequencing input: CD4+ T cells from PBMCs. V usage is TRBV3-1 and J usage is TRBJ2-1, with D uncertain. This TCR derives from a human donor in good health. The CDR3 region is CASSQDQGRYNEQFF. The CDR3 coding sequence is TGTGCCAGCAGCCAAGATCAAGGGCGGTACAATGAGCAGTTCTTC.